This TCR beta chain was identified in a study of shared clonotypes between healthy human individuals. Memory CD4+ cells were the fraction left after CD45RA+ naive selection. Repertoires were generated with immunoSEQ multiplex PCR, while TCRdb's copy carries only in-frame clones and drops some. The sample holds roughly 2.2 million clones, roughly 93% seen once. The V end was cut by 3 bases, the J end by 5 bases, with 14 bases between. This CDR3 is 15 amino acids long. The germline gives CDR1 SGHKS, CDR2 YYEKEE (reference sequence). The chain has TRBV5-5 and TRBJ1-4; no definite D call. Source material: naive CD4+ T cells from PBMCs. As for subset: CD45RA+ positively selected. This sequence originates from a young man in good health. Some clones in this sample may be carry-over from other donors' samples. CDR3 coding DNA: TGTGCCAGCAGCTCCACAGCGAGTCTCAATGAAAAACTGTTTTTT. Protein product: CASSSTASLNEKLFF.